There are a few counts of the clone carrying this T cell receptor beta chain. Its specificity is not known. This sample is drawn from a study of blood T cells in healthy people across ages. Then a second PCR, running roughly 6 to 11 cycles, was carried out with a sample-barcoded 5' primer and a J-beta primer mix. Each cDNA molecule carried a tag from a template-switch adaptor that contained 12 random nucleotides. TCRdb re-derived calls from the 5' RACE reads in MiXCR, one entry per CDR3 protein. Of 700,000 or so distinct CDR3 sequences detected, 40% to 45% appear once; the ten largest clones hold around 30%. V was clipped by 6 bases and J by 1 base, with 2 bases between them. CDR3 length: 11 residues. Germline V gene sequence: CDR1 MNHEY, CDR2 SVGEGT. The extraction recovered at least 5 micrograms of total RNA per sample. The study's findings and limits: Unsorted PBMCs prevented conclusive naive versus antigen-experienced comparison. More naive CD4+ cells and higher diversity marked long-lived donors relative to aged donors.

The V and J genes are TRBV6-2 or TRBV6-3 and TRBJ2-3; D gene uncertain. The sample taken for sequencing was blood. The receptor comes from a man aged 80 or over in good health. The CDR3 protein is CASRGTDTQYF. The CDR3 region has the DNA TGTGCCAGCAGGGGCACAGATACGCAGTATTTT.